The rows below give T cell receptor beta chains drawn from one sample of a study of blood T cell repertoires in COVID-19. Profiled with immunoSEQ multiplex PCR; TCRdb holds only in-frame clones, not every one. The sample shows roughly 360,000 clones, roughly 90% of them seen only once. Material for sequencing was PBMCs or T cells enriched from blood (not recorded which). The receptors were gathered from a woman in her twenties or thirties with acute COVID-19. Both conserved end residues are part of each CDR3. The D gene is left open where the match is weak. Where a row states a size, it is once, few, many or the class of an expanded clone; other rows omit it.

d_gene: TRBD2
abundance: once
j_gene: TRBJ2-3
v_gene: TRBV4-2
CDR3nt: TGTGCCAGCAGCCAGGAAGGACTAGCGGGGGGGCCGGGACTACCAGATACGCAGTATTTT
CDR3aa: CASSQEGLAGGPGLPDTQYF

d_gene: TRBD2
abundance: .
j_gene: TRBJ2-7
v_gene: TRBV6-2/TRBV6-3
CDR3nt: TGTGCCAGCACCCCGGGGGGTAGTCCCGAGCAGTACTTC
CDR3aa: CASTPGGSPEQYF

d_gene: TRBD1
abundance: .
j_gene: TRBJ2-1
v_gene: TRBV9
CDR3nt: TGTGCCAGCAGCGTCCGACAGGGATGGGGCAATGAGCAGTTCTTC
CDR3aa: CASSVRQGWGNEQFF

d_gene: TRBD1
abundance: .
j_gene: TRBJ1-2
v_gene: TRBV7-2
CDR3nt: TGTGCCAGCAGCTTAGGTGGGACAGGGGGCGGAAAGAGCTATGGCTACACCTTC
CDR3aa: CASSLGGTGGGKSYGYTF

d_gene: TRBD1
abundance: .
j_gene: TRBJ1-1
v_gene: TRBV6-6
CDR3nt: TGTGCCAGCACCCCGAGGACAGGTAGCACTGAAGCTTTCTTT
CDR3aa: CASTPRTGSTEAFF

d_gene: .
abundance: .
j_gene: TRBJ1-1
v_gene: TRBV19
CDR3nt: TGTGCCAGCAAAGACAGGCCGAACACTGAAGCTTTCTTT
CDR3aa: CASKDRPNTEAFF

d_gene: .
abundance: .
j_gene: TRBJ2-2
v_gene: TRBV5-1
CDR3nt: TGCGCCAGCAGCTTGGTAGCCGGGGAGCTGTTTTTT
CDR3aa: CASSLVAGELFF

d_gene: .
abundance: .
j_gene: TRBJ2-7
v_gene: TRBV5-5
CDR3nt: TGTGCCAGCAGCTTGGGACAGATCTACGAGCAGTACTTC
CDR3aa: CASSLGQIYEQYF

d_gene: .
abundance: .
j_gene: TRBJ1-1
v_gene: TRBV5-1
CDR3nt: TGCGCCAGCAGCTTTTTTGGGGGGGTGGTAGACACTGAAGCTTTCTTT
CDR3aa: CASSFFGGVVDTEAFF

d_gene: TRBD1
abundance: once
j_gene: TRBJ1-4
v_gene: TRBV7-2
CDR3nt: TGTGCCAGCAGCTTAGCCTTAGGGACAGGGGGGGAAAAACTGTTTTTT
CDR3aa: CASSLALGTGGEKLFF

d_gene: TRBD1
abundance: few
j_gene: TRBJ1-6
v_gene: TRBV7-9
CDR3nt: TGTGCCAGCAGCTTAGGGCAGGGGGCGAGAAATTCACCCCTCCACTTT
CDR3aa: CASSLGQGARNSPLHF

d_gene: .
abundance: .
j_gene: TRBJ2-7
v_gene: TRBV18
CDR3nt: TGTGCCAGCGGCCTGGGCAGGGGCTACGAGCAGTACTTC
CDR3aa: CASGLGRGYEQYF

d_gene: TRBD1
abundance: .
j_gene: TRBJ2-1
v_gene: TRBV11-1
CDR3nt: TGTGCCAGCAGCCTAAACAGGGGGCTCGGGTACAATGAGCAGTTCTTC
CDR3aa: CASSLNRGLGYNEQFF

d_gene: TRBD1
abundance: .
j_gene: TRBJ2-3
v_gene: TRBV5-1
CDR3nt: TGCGCCAGCAGCTTGGTGCGACAGGGGGGCACAGATACGCAGTATTTT
CDR3aa: CASSLVRQGGTDTQYF

d_gene: .
abundance: .
j_gene: TRBJ1-2
v_gene: TRBV19
CDR3nt: TGTGCCAGTAGTAGGGGAGGCAGAAACTATGGCTACACCTTC
CDR3aa: CASSRGGRNYGYTF

d_gene: .
abundance: .
j_gene: TRBJ1-2
v_gene: TRBV5-1
CDR3nt: TGCGCCAGCAGCTTGACGGCGGGGGGTGCTGGCTACACCTTC
CDR3aa: CASSLTAGGAGYTF

d_gene: .
abundance: .
j_gene: TRBJ2-3
v_gene: TRBV5-1
CDR3nt: TGCGCCAGCAGCTACCTTCCCGACCAGGGTAGATTTTATTTT
CDR3aa: CASSYLPDQGRFYF

d_gene: TRBD1
abundance: .
j_gene: TRBJ2-1
v_gene: TRBV7-3
CDR3nt: TGTGCCAGCAGGGAAAACAGGGGGCATGAGCAGTTCTTC
CDR3aa: CASRENRGHEQFF

d_gene: .
abundance: .
j_gene: TRBJ1-2
v_gene: TRBV7-2
CDR3nt: TGTGCCAGCAGTCCAGGGCCCTGGGGCTACACCTTC
CDR3aa: CASSPGPWGYTF

d_gene: TRBD1
abundance: .
j_gene: TRBJ2-7
v_gene: TRBV12-3/TRBV12-4
CDR3nt: TGTGCCAGCAAAGGGACAGGGTTTGACGAGCAGTACTTC
CDR3aa: CASKGTGFDEQYF

d_gene: .
abundance: .
j_gene: TRBJ1-4
v_gene: TRBV19
CDR3nt: TGTGCAACTCTGGGGGCGGCAAATGAAAAACTGTTTTTT
CDR3aa: CATLGAANEKLFF

d_gene: TRBD2
abundance: .
j_gene: TRBJ2-7
v_gene: TRBV2
CDR3nt: TGTGCCAGCGGCCCTTATGAGGCGGGGGTGAAAGAGCAGTACTTC
CDR3aa: CASGPYEAGVKEQYF

d_gene: .
abundance: .
j_gene: TRBJ1-4
v_gene: TRBV5-8
CDR3nt: TGTGCCAGCAGCTTGGGCGGGGGCGCGGAAAAACTGTTTTTT
CDR3aa: CASSLGGGAEKLFF

d_gene: .
abundance: few
j_gene: TRBJ2-3
v_gene: TRBV6-4
CDR3nt: TGTGCCAGCAGTGACTCGGTAGCTAGCACAGATACGCAGTATTTT
CDR3aa: CASSDSVASTDTQYF

d_gene: .
abundance: .
j_gene: TRBJ1-2
v_gene: TRBV30
CDR3nt: TGTGCCTGGAGGACAGCGGGAGAAGGGGCTGGCTACACCTTC
CDR3aa: CAWRTAGEGAGYTF

d_gene: TRBD1
abundance: once
j_gene: TRBJ2-7
v_gene: TRBV18
CDR3nt: TGTGCCAGCTCACCACGACAGGGACACGAGCAGTACTTC
CDR3aa: CASSPRQGHEQYF

d_gene: .
abundance: .
j_gene: TRBJ2-7
v_gene: TRBV19
CDR3nt: TGTGCCAGTAACGGCCCGGGGTCGAGCTACGAGCAGTACTTC
CDR3aa: CASNGPGSSYEQYF

d_gene: TRBD2
abundance: .
j_gene: TRBJ2-3
v_gene: TRBV15
CDR3nt: TGTGCCACCAGCAGAGGACTAGCGGCAATGAGCACAGATACGCAGTATTTT
CDR3aa: CATSRGLAAMSTDTQYF

d_gene: .
abundance: .
j_gene: TRBJ2-7
v_gene: TRBV7-9
CDR3nt: TGTGCCAGCAGCGGGGAGTCCTCTGGGGAGCAGTACTTC
CDR3aa: CASSGESSGEQYF

d_gene: TRBD1
abundance: .
j_gene: TRBJ1-2
v_gene: TRBV30
CDR3nt: TGTGCCTGGAGTCCGGGACAGGTCTATGGCTACACCTTC
CDR3aa: CAWSPGQVYGYTF

d_gene: .
abundance: .
j_gene: TRBJ1-5
v_gene: TRBV15
CDR3nt: TGTGCCACCAGCAGGTCGGGAGGTCAGCCCCAGCATTTT
CDR3aa: CATSRSGGQPQHF

d_gene: TRBD2
abundance: .
j_gene: TRBJ2-1
v_gene: TRBV19
CDR3nt: TGTGCCAGTAGTATCAACACGGGACTAGCGGGGGGCCGAGATAATGAGCAGTTCTTC
CDR3aa: CASSINTGLAGGRDNEQFF

d_gene: .
abundance: .
j_gene: TRBJ1-2
v_gene: TRBV15
CDR3nt: TGTGCCACCAGCAGAGATCTGGGAGGGAGCAGGAAGGGCTACACCTTC
CDR3aa: CATSRDLGGSRKGYTF

d_gene: .
abundance: .
j_gene: TRBJ2-3
v_gene: TRBV7-2
CDR3nt: TGTGCCAGCAGCTTAGCGCGGCGGGGGCCTAGCACAGATACGCAGTATTTT
CDR3aa: CASSLARRGPSTDTQYF

d_gene: TRBD1
abundance: few
j_gene: TRBJ2-2
v_gene: TRBV27
CDR3nt: TGTGCCAGCAGTCCGGGACAGGTTAACACCGGGGAGCTGTTTTTT
CDR3aa: CASSPGQVNTGELFF

d_gene: .
abundance: .
j_gene: TRBJ1-1
v_gene: TRBV7-9
CDR3nt: TGTGCCAGCAGCCAACAACAGGGATATACTGAAGCTTTCTTT
CDR3aa: CASSQQQGYTEAFF

d_gene: .
abundance: .
j_gene: TRBJ1-2
v_gene: TRBV7-9
CDR3nt: TGTGCCAGCAGCTTAGGAGGAATTGGTGGCTACACCTTC
CDR3aa: CASSLGGIGGYTF

d_gene: TRBD2
abundance: .
j_gene: TRBJ2-1
v_gene: TRBV5-1
CDR3nt: TGCGCCAGCAGCCCCAAACCCCTGACTAGCGGGGGAATGGGGAATGAGCAGTTCTTC
CDR3aa: CASSPKPLTSGGMGNEQFF

d_gene: .
abundance: .
j_gene: TRBJ2-1
v_gene: TRBV7-2
CDR3nt: TGTGCCAGCAGCCACCTGAGGGGGGGGGTCGATGAGCAGTTCTTC
CDR3aa: CASSHLRGGVDEQFF

d_gene: .
abundance: .
j_gene: TRBJ1-1
v_gene: TRBV4-1
CDR3nt: TGCGCCAGCAGCCAAGATCTATGGACAGAGGAAATTAACACTGAAGCTTTCTTT
CDR3aa: CASSQDLWTEEINTEAFF

d_gene: .
abundance: .
j_gene: TRBJ1-1
v_gene: TRBV3-1/TRBV3-2
CDR3nt: TGTGCCAGCAGCCAAGATCTGCGAGGCACTGAAGCTTTCTTT
CDR3aa: CASSQDLRGTEAFF

d_gene: TRBD2
abundance: .
j_gene: TRBJ2-7
v_gene: TRBV6-6
CDR3nt: TGTGCCAGCAGTCAGCGAAGCGGGGGGGCCTACGAGCAGTACTTC
CDR3aa: CASSQRSGGAYEQYF

d_gene: TRBD2
abundance: .
j_gene: TRBJ2-7
v_gene: TRBV7-8
CDR3nt: TGTGCCAGCAGCGACCACCCTAGCGGGGGGTCTGAAGGGGAGCAGTACTTC
CDR3aa: CASSDHPSGGSEGEQYF

d_gene: .
abundance: .
j_gene: TRBJ2-7
v_gene: TRBV6-1
CDR3nt: TGTGCCAGCAGTGAGGCTCCACTTCAGTGGGGCAACTCCTACGAGCAGTACTTC
CDR3aa: CASSEAPLQWGNSYEQYF

d_gene: .
abundance: once
j_gene: TRBJ1-2
v_gene: TRBV7-9
CDR3nt: TGTGCCAGCAGCGAGGACAGAGCTGGCTACACCTTC
CDR3aa: CASSEDRAGYTF

d_gene: TRBD1
abundance: many
j_gene: TRBJ1-2
v_gene: TRBV29-1
CDR3nt: TGCAGCGTTGAGACAGGGGGTAACTATGGCTACACCTTC
CDR3aa: CSVETGGNYGYTF

d_gene: TRBD1
abundance: once
j_gene: TRBJ1-2
v_gene: TRBV3-1/TRBV3-2
CDR3nt: TGTGCCAGCAGCCAAGTACAGGGGAATGGAGGCTACACCTTC
CDR3aa: CASSQVQGNGGYTF

d_gene: .
abundance: .
j_gene: TRBJ2-7
v_gene: TRBV6-5
CDR3nt: TGTGCCAGCGGAGGAACCTACGAGCAGTACTTC
CDR3aa: CASGGTYEQYF

d_gene: .
abundance: .
j_gene: TRBJ2-7
v_gene: TRBV27
CDR3nt: TGTGCCAGCAGTCAGAGAGGTGCCTACGAGCAGTACTTC
CDR3aa: CASSQRGAYEQYF

d_gene: .
abundance: .
j_gene: TRBJ1-6
v_gene: TRBV19
CDR3nt: TGTGCCAGTAGTACCTCTACCCTACCCGGTAATTCACCCCTCCACTTT
CDR3aa: CASSTSTLPGNSPLHF

d_gene: TRBD1
abundance: .
j_gene: TRBJ2-7
v_gene: TRBV7-3
CDR3nt: TGTGCCAGCAGCTTAATGGGGGACAGTAAACGTTACGAGCAGTACTTC
CDR3aa: CASSLMGDSKRYEQYF